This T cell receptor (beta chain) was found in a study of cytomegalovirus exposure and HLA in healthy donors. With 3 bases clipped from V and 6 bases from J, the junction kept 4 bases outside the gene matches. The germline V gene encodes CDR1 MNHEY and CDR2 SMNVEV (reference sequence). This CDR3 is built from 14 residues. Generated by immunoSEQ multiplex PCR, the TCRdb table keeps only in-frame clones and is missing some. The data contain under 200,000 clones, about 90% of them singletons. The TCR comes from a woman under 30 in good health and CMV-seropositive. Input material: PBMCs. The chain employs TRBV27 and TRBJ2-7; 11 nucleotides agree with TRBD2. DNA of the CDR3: TGTGCCAGCAGTTTTATCACTAGCGGGAGCGAGCAGTACTTC. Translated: CASSFITSGSEQYF.